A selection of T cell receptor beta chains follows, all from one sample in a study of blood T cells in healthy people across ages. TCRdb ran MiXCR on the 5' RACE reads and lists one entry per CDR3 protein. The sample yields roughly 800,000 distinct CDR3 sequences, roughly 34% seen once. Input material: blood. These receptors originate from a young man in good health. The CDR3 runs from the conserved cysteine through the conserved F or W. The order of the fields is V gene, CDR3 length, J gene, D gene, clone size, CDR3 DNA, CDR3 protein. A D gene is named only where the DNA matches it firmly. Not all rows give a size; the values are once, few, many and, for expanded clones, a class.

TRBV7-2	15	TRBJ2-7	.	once	TGTGCCAGCAGCCCCCAACAGGGAAGTCTCTCCGAGCAGTACTTC	CASSPQQGSLSEQYF
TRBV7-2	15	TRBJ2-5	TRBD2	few	TGTGCCAGCATCCGTAGCGGGGGGGCCAGGGAGACCCAGTACTTC	CASIRSGGARETQYF
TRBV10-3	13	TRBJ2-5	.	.	TGTGCCATCAGTGGGGAGTACCAAGAGACCCAGTACTTC	CAISGEYQETQYF
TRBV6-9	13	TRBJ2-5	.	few	TGTGCCAGGTCAGGGTCTGACCAAGAGACCCAGTACTTC	CARSGSDQETQYF
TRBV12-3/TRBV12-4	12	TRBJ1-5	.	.	TGTGCCAGCAGGAAAGAAGATCAGCCCCAGCATTTT	CASRKEDQPQHF
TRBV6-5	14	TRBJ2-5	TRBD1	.	TGTGCCAGCTATCCCGGGACAGGGAATAGAGAGCAGTACTTC	CASYPGTGNREQYF
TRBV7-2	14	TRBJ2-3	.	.	TGTGCCAGCAGCTTAGTCCCCGGCACAGATACGCAGTATTTT	CASSLVPGTDTQYF
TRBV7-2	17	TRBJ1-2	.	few	TGTGCCAGCAGCGCGGGACACAGAGCCCAAATGAACTATGGCTACACCTTC	CASSAGHRAQMNYGYTF
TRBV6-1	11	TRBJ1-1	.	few	TGTGCCAGCAGTGAAGCTGGCGGGGCTTTCTTT	CASSEAGGAFF
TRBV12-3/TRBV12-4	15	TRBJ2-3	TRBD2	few	TGTGCCAGCAGACCCGGGGGGGGGTACGTAGATACGCAGTATTTT	CASRPGGGYVDTQYF
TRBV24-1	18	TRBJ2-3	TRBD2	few	TGTGCCACCAGTGATCGGGCTAGCGGGGGGGCCGTGACAGATACGCAGTATTTT	CATSDRASGGAVTDTQYF
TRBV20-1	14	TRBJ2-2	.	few	TGCAGTGCTAGAGAGCGGGGGAACACCGGGGAGCTGTTTTTT	CSARERGNTGELFF
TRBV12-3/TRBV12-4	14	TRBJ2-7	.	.	TGTGCCAGCAGGACCGGGACCCCGCCCTACGAGCAGTACTTC	CASRTGTPPYEQYF
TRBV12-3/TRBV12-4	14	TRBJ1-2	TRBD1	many	TGTGCCAGCACCTTGACAGGGGGGCGGTATGGCTACACCTTC	CASTLTGGRYGYTF
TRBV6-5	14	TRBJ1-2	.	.	TGTGCCAGCAGTTACCGGGGGGACAACTATGGCTACACCTTC	CASSYRGDNYGYTF
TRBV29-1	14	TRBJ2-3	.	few	TGCAGCGTTGAGGTAGGGGGGCGAGCAGATACGCAGTATTTT	CSVEVGGRADTQYF
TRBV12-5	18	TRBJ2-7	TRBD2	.	TGTGCTAGTGGTTTGGATACGCTACGGCGGGGGGTTTACAATGAGCAGTACTTC	CASGLDTLRRGVYNEQYF
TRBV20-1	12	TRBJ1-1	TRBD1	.	TGCAGTGCTCCACAGGGGCTGGCTGAAGCTTTCTTT	CSAPQGLAEAFF
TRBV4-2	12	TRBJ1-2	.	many	TGTGCCAGCAGCCAAGGGGAGGAGAGCTACACCTTC	CASSQGEESYTF
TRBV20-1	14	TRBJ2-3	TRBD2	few	TGCAGTGCGACTAGCAAGGGGTTCACAGATACGCAGTATTTT	CSATSKGFTDTQYF
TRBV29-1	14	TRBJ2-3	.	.	TGCAGCGTTGGCGTTACAGGTGGCACAGATACGCAGTATTTT	CSVGVTGGTDTQYF
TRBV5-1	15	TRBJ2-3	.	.	TGCGCCAGCAGCCCATTTGGTAGGGGAACAGATACGCAGTATTTT	CASSPFGRGTDTQYF
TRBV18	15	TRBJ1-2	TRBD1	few	TGTGCCAGCTCACCCTCGGGACAGGGGGCCGTCGAGTACACCTTC	CASSPSGQGAVEYTF
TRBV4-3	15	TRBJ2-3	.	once	TGCGCCAGCAGCCTGGGACCAAACAGGGTGGATGCGCAGTATTTT	CASSLGPNRVDAQYF
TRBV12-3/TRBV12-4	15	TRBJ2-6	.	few	TGTGCCAGCAGTTTCGACAGCTCTGTGGCCAACGTCCTGACTTTC	CASSFDSSVANVLTF
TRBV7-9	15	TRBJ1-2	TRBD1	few	TGTGCCAGCAGCTTAGAAGACAGGGGAAACTATGGCTACACCTTC	CASSLEDRGNYGYTF
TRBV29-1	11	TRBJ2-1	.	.	TGCAACACGTGGGAACGCGCGGAGCAGTTCTTC	CNTWERAEQFF
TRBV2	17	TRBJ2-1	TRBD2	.	TGTGCCAGCAGTGACGGCCGTCTAGCGGGGAATTACAATGAGCAGTTCTTC	CASSDGRLAGNYNEQFF
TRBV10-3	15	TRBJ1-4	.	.	TGTGCCATCAGTGAGGAGGGCGGGAGTAATGAAAAACTGTTTTTT	CAISEEGGSNEKLFF
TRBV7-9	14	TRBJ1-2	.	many	TGTGCCAGCAGCCCAGTTGCCCTTAACTATGGCTACACCTTC	CASSPVALNYGYTF
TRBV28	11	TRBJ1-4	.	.	TGTGCCGGGGCAACTAATGAAAAACTGTTTTTT	CAGATNEKLFF
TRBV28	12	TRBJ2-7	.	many	TGTGCCAGCAGTTCAGCAGGGGACGAGCAGTACTTC	CASSSAGDEQYF
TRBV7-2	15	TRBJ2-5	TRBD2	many	TGTGCCAGCAGCTATAGCGGGGGGGCCCAAGAGACCCAGTACTTC	CASSYSGGAQETQYF
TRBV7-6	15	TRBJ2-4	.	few	TGTGCCAGCAGCCCGGGACGGGAGACCAAAAACATTCAGTACTTC	CASSPGRETKNIQYF
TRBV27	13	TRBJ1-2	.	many	TGTGCCAGCAGTTTATCGGGGGGCTCTGGCTACACCTTC	CASSLSGGSGYTF
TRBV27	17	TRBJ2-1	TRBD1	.	TGTGCCAGCAGTTTCACGCCCGGGACAGGGGGTATTAATGAGCAGTTCTTC	CASSFTPGTGGINEQFF
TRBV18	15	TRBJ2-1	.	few	TGTGCCAGCTCACCCCCGGGAAAGGTCCCCTCTGAGCAGTTCTTC	CASSPPGKVPSEQFF
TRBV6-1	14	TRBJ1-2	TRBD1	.	TGTGCCAGCATTATGGACAGGGGACTCTCTGGCTACACCTTC	CASIMDRGLSGYTF
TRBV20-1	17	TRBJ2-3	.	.	TGCAGTGCTGTTACTAGGGGATCACCAGCTAGCACAGATACGCAGTATTTT	CSAVTRGSPASTDTQYF
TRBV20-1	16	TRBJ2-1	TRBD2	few	TGCAGTGCTAGGGGTAGCGGGGGGGCTTCCTACAATGAGCAGTTCTTC	CSARGSGGASYNEQFF
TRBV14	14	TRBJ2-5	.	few	TGTGCCAGCAGCCCCTACCCAGGGTACAATGAGCAGTACTTC	CASSPYPGYNEQYF
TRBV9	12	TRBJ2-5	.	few	TGTGCCAGCAGCGTAGAAAGAGAGACCCAGTACTTC	CASSVERETQYF
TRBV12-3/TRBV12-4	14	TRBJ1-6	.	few	TGTGCCAGCACCATCAGCTCACCTGCTTCACCCCTCCACTTT	CASTISSPASPLHF
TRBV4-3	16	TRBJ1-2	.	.	TGCGCCAGCAGCCAAGATCGGGCAGGGAGGGAATATGGCTACACCTTC	CASSQDRAGREYGYTF
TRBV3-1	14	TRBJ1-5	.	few	TGTGCCAGCAGCCCCGGACTAAACAATCAGCCCCAGCATTTT	CASSPGLNNQPQHF
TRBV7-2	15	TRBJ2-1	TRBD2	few	TGTGCCAGCACCCAGAGACTAGCGGATTACAATGAGCAGTTCTTC	CASTQRLADYNEQFF
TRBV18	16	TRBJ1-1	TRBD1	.	TGTGCCAGCTCACCGGACAGGGACAGGTCTCGCACTGAAGCTTTCTTT	CASSPDRDRSRTEAFF
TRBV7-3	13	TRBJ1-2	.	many	TGTGCCAGCAGCTTTTCAGGGAGTGAAGGCTACACCTTC	CASSFSGSEGYTF
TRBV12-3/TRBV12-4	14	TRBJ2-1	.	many	TGTGCCAGCAGGGACAATTCGGCGTACAATGAGCAGTTCTTC	CASRDNSAYNEQFF